This T cell receptor (beta chain) was sequenced for a study of T cell responses to AZD1222 COVID-19 vaccine. Produced via immunoSEQ multiplex PCR; TCRdb's table is partial and in-frame only. This table has about 140,000 clones, approximately 90% appearing once. This CDR3 spans 18 amino acids. V shed 0 bases, J shed 4 bases, and the junction held 12 bases outside the gene matches. Germline V gives CDR1 MNHEY, CDR2 SVGEGT. V is TRBV6-2 or TRBV6-3 and J is TRBJ1-2; 9 bases align to TRBD1. The TCR sequence derives from an adult in good health. Specimen: peripheral blood, collected on day 0 of AZD1222 vaccination. The CDR3 loop reads CASSYSPKTGGASYGYTF. CDR3 DNA: TGTGCCAGCAGTTACTCACCAAAAACAGGGGGCGCAAGCTATGGCTACACCTTC.